This T cell receptor beta chain came from a study of T cells of healthy individuals. Each CDR3 protein gets one entry after TCRdb re-called the 5' RACE reads with MiXCR. The sample records around 79,000 distinct CDR3 sequences, 4% to 5.5% being singletons. This clonotype was seen ten or more times. The receptor was derived from a female donor in good health.

The DNA for the CDR3 is TGTGCCAGCAACCCCGGGGATCAGGGGGCCAGCTTGAATGAGCAGTTCTTC. The encoded protein is CASNPGDQGASLNEQFF. V and J are TRBV12-3 or TRBV12-4 and TRBJ2-1; 8 bases fit TRBD1. This CDR3 comprises 17 residues. V shed 7 bases and J 7 bases; nucleotides not matched to a gene: 18.